This TCR beta chain was retrieved from a study of blood T cell repertoires in COVID-19. On the study more broadly: The analysed material was cDNA or gDNA that came from T cells, B-cell-depleted T cells, or PBMCs.

Germline V gives CDR1 MGHRA, CDR2 YSYEKL. The CDR3 covers 16 residues. V was trimmed by 0 bases and J by 0 bases, leaving 12 bases between them. Profiled with immunoSEQ multiplex PCR; TCRdb holds only in-frame clones, not every one. The sample has 250,000 or so clones, 80% to 85% seen once. The clonotype comes from a woman aged 35 to 49 who had recovered from COVID-19. The sequenced sample consisted of peripheral blood. The rearrangement joins TRBV4-1 to TRBJ2-7, with D unclear. DNA for the CDR3: TGCGCCAGCAGCCAAGATGATAGGCACAGCTCCTACGAGCAGTACTTC. It yields the protein CASSQDDRHSSYEQYF.